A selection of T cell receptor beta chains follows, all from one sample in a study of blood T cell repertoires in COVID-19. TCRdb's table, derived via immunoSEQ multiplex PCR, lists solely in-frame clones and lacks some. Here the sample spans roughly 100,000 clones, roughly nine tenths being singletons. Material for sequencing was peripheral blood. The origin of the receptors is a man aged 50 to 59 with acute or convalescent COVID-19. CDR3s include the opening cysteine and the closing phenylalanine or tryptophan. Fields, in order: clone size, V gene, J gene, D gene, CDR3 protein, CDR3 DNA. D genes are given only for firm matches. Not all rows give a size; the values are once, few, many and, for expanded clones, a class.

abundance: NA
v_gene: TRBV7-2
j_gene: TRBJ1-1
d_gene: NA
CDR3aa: CASSPPARVTEAFF
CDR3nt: TGTGCCAGCAGCCCTCCGGCGCGGGTCACTGAAGCTTTCTTT

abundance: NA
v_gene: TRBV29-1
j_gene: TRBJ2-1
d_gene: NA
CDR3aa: CSGGGPAQFF
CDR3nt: TGCAGCGGTGGGGGCCCCGCACAGTTCTTC

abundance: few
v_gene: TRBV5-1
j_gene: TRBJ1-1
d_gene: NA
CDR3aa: CASSLDMRGRRAFF
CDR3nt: TGCGCCAGCAGCTTGGATATGAGAGGACGGAGGGCTTTCTTT

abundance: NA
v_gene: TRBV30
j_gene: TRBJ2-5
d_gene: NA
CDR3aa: CAWRGGRAGAQYF
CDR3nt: TGTGCCTGGAGAGGGGGGAGGGCTGGCGCCCAGTACTTC

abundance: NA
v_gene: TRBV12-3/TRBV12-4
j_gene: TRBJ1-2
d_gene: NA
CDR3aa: CASTAQGYGYTF
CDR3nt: TGTGCCAGCACCGCACAGGGTTATGGCTACACCTTC

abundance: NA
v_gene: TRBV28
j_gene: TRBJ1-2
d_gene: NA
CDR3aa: CASQPLGGGIYGYTF
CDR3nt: TGTGCCAGCCAACCCTTAGGGGGGGGGATTTATGGCTACACCTTC

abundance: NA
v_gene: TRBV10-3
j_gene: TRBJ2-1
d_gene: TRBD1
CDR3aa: CAINPTGNGEQFF
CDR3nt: TGTGCCATCAACCCGACAGGGAACGGAGAGCAGTTCTTC

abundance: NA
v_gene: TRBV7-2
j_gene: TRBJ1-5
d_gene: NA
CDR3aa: CASSLDPGNQPQHF
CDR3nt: TGTGCCAGCAGCTTAGATCCGGGGAATCAGCCCCAGCATTTT

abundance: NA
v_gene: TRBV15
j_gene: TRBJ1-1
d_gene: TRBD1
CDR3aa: CATTGQLNTEAFF
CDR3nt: TGTGCCACAACGGGACAGTTGAACACTGAAGCTTTCTTT

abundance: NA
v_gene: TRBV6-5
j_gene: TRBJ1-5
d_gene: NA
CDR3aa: CASSAGVGQPQHF
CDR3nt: TGTGCCAGCAGCGCAGGGGTGGGTCAGCCCCAGCATTTT

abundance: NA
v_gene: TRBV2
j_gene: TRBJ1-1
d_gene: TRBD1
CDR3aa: CASRTGKPEAFF
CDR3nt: TGTGCCAGCAGGACAGGGAAACCTGAAGCTTTCTTT

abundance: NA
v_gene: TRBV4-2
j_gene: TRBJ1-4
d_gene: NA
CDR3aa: CASSPLHKGTNEKLFF
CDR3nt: TGTGCCAGCAGCCCCTTACACAAGGGGACTAATGAAAAACTGTTTTTT

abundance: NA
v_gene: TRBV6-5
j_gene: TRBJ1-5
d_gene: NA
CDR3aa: CASSRTLNQPQHF
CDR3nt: TGTGCCAGCAGCCGGACTCTCAATCAGCCCCAGCATTTT

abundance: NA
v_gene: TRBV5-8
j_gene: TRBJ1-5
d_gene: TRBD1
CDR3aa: CASSLAAGGSPLSNQPQHF
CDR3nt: TGTGCCAGCAGCTTGGCCGCAGGGGGAAGCCCACTTAGCAATCAGCCCCAGCATTTT

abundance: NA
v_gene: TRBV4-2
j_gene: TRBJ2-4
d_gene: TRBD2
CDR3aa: CASSLSGGAGKNIQYF
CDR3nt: TGTGCCAGCAGCCTTAGCGGGGGGGCGGGCAAAAACATTCAGTACTTC

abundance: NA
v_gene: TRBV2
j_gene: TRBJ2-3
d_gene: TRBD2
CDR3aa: CASRESGLAVLPSTDTQYF
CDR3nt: TGTGCCAGCAGGGAAAGCGGACTAGCGGTCCTTCCTAGCACAGATACGCAGTATTTT

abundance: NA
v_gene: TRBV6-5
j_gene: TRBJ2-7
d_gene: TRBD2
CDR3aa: CASSYIGTSGSYEQYF
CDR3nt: TGTGCCAGCAGTTACATCGGGACTAGCGGGTCCTACGAGCAGTACTTC

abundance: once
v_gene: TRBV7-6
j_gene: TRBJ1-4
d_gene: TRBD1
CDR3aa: CASSLSGGTAQGKLFF
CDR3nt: TGTGCCAGCAGCCTCTCAGGGGGGACGGCGCAGGGAAAACTGTTTTTT

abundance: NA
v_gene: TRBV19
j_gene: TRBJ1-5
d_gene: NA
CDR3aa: CASSTYGVGNQPQHF
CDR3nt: TGTGCCAGTAGTACCTACGGGGTGGGCAATCAGCCCCAGCATTTT

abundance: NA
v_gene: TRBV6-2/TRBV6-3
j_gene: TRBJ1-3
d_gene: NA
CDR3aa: CASSYSSGGNTIYF
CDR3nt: TGTGCCAGCAGTTACTCGTCAGGTGGAAACACCATATATTTT

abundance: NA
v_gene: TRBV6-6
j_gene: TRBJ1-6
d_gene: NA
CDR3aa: CASSYSVNSYNSPLHF
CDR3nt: TGTGCCAGCAGTTACAGCGTAAACTCCTATAATTCACCCCTCCACTTT

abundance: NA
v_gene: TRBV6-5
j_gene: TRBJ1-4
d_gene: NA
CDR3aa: CATARIVNEKLFF
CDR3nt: TGTGCCACCGCGCGGATAGTTAATGAAAAACTGTTTTTT

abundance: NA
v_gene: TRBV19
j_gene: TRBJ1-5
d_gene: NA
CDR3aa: CASKPGGGRNQPQHF
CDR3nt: TGTGCCAGCAAGCCCGGGGGGGGTCGCAATCAGCCCCAGCATTTT

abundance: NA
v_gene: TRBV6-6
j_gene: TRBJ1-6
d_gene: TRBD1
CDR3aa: CASSYYLGGSNSPLHF
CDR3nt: TGTGCCAGCAGTTATTATCTAGGGGGCTCGAATTCACCCCTCCACTTT